This TCR beta chain originates from a study of beta chain features in type 1 diabetes. Study-level results: Relative to healthy donors, patients appeared to have naive, central memory and Treg TCRB repertoires that were more similar.

The study reverse transcribed the entire isolated RNA, so it sequenced expressed TCRB transcripts. The repertoire was sequenced with immunoSEQ multiplex PCR; TCRdb's copy has only in-frame clones and lacks some. The table includes about 350,000 clones, roughly a fifth detected once. CDR1 is SGHRS, CDR2 YFSETQ, per germline. With 1 base removed from V and 4 bases from J, the gap between germline ends came to 10 bases. This CDR3 is built from 14 residues. The table lists this clone with a few counts. Antigen unknown. Central memory, naive, regulatory and stem cell-like memory CD4+ cells were sorted by CD45RO/CCR7/CD25/CD127/CD95/CD27.

The genes are TRBV5-1 and TRBJ2-3; tentatively, D is TRBD1 (5 bases). The TCR comes from a woman aged 18-29 years in good health. Sequencing was carried out using naive CD4+ T cells from blood. The CDR3 sequence is CASSLSGYADTQYF. The CDR3 coding sequence is TGCGCCAGCAGCTTGTCAGGGTACGCAGATACGCAGTATTTT.